This T cell receptor (beta chain) comes out of a study of technical replicates of blood from several donors. This clone was detected a few times. Profiled with immunoSEQ multiplex PCR; TCRdb holds only in-frame clones, not every one. The sample lists more than 75,000 clones, around 86% seen once, with approximately 5% in the top ten. Germline CDR1 and CDR2: SNHLY and FYNNEI. There are 14 residues in the CDR3. V lost 6 bases, J lost 4 bases, and 6 bases stayed unmatched. Sequencing input: PBMCs. The sequence was obtained from a human donor in good health. Some clones in this sample may be carry-over from other donors' samples. The chain joins TRBV2 to TRBJ1-5, with TRBD1 matching over 7 bases. In DNA form, the CDR3 reads TGTGCCAGCAGAGATACAGGGGTGAATCAGCCCCAGCATTTT. Translated, it gives CASRDTGVNQPQHF.